This T cell receptor beta chain originates from a study of metastatic and nonmetastatic thyroid tumors. Study background: A comparison of repertoires was made across blood and tumor or nodule tissue from malignant and benign thyroid patients. The study's findings and limits: The reported finding was significantly higher TCR beta diversity in malignant thyroid tumors relative to benign nodules, in blood and tumor.

Authors' data handling: What underpinned the distant-metastasis classifier for papillary thyroid cancer was the set of CDR3 differences across clinicopathological groups. MiXCR was used by TCRdb to re-call the PCR reads. These V and J calls rely on TCRdb rather than the paper's analysis. In the table there are 12,000 or so clones, approximately 23% of which are singletons. In this sample, this clone turned up many times. Its specificity is not known. Every patient underwent thyroid surgery untreated. Germline V lookup: CDR1 SGHRS, CDR2 YFSETQ. The CDR3 spans 12 residues. Trimming took off 4 bases at V and 0 bases at J, with 3 bases between the two ends.

The chain couples TRBV5-1 to TRBJ2-3; D gene ambiguous. Sequencing was carried out using adjacent normal tissue. This TCR derives from a female donor with papillary thyroid cancer or a benign thyroid nodule (not recorded which). Some clones in this sample may be carry-over from other donors' samples. DNA for the CDR3: TGCGCCAGCAGCCTGAGCACAGATACGCAGTATTTT. This gives the protein CASSLSTDTQYF.